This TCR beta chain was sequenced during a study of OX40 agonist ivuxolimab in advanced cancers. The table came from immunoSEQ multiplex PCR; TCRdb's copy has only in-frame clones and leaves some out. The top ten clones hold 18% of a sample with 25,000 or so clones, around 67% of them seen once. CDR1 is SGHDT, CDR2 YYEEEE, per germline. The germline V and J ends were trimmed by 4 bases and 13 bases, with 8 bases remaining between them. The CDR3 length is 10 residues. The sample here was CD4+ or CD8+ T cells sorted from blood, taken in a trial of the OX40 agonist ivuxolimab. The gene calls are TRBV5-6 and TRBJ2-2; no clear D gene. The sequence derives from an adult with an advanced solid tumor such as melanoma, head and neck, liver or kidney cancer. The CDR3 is CASSNGGLFF. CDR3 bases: TGTGCCAGCAGCAACGGCGGGCTGTTTTTT.